These T cell receptor beta chains were read from a single sample in a study of blood T cell repertoires in COVID-19. The assay was immunoSEQ multiplex PCR, and TCRdb's table has in-frame clones only and misses some. This table holds about 350,000 clones, roughly 90% found once. The specimen sequenced was peripheral blood. The receptors shown here come from a woman in her seventies with COVID-19, enrolled during active disease. CDR3s include the opening cysteine and the closing phenylalanine or tryptophan. D genes are given only for firm matches. Clone sizes are given selectively: once, few, many, or a class where the clone is expanded.

J,D,V,size,CDR3,DNA
TRBJ2-3,TRBD1,TRBV18,-,CASSLLGQERGTDTQYF,TGTGCCAGCTCGCTCCTCGGACAGGAGAGGGGCACAGATACGCAGTATTTT
TRBJ1-1,-,TRBV5-4,-,CASSLDGGWNTEAFF,TGTGCCAGCAGCTTGGACGGGGGGTGGAACACTGAAGCTTTCTTT
TRBJ2-1,TRBD2,TRBV9,-,CASSPSGGGGAVEQFF,TGTGCCAGCAGCCCCAGTGGTGGCGGGGGGGCGGTTGAGCAGTTCTTC
TRBJ1-2,-,TRBV24-1,-,CATSDGRPREYGYTF,TGTGCCACCAGTGACGGACGGCCCCGGGAGTATGGCTACACCTTC
TRBJ1-6,TRBD1,TRBV27,few,CASSLKSVTQGQNSPLHF,TGTGCCAGCAGTTTAAAGTCTGTCACGCAGGGACAGAATTCACCCCTCCACTTT
TRBJ1-4,TRBD1,TRBV10-3,-,CAISKDRPGEKLFF,TGTGCCATCAGCAAGGACAGGCCTGGCGAAAAACTGTTTTTT
TRBJ1-2,TRBD1,TRBV3-1/TRBV3-2,-,CASSQAAGGHYGYTF,TGTGCCAGCAGCCAAGCGGCAGGGGGGCACTATGGCTACACCTTC
TRBJ1-4,-,TRBV19,-,CASSSPGRGSNEKLFF,TGTGCCAGTAGTTCCCCCGGACGGGGTTCTAATGAAAAACTGTTTTTT
TRBJ2-7,-,TRBV21-1,-,CASSKPDRHSSYEQYF,TGTGCCAGCAGCAAACCCGACAGGCATAGCTCCTACGAGCAGTACTTC
TRBJ2-2,TRBD1,TRBV12-5,-,CASGYSGTDNTGELFF,TGTGCTAGTGGTTATTCTGGGACAGATAACACCGGGGAGCTGTTTTTT
TRBJ1-5,-,TRBV10-3,-,CAISASQGNQPQHF,TGTGCCATCAGTGCTAGTCAGGGTAATCAGCCCCAGCATTTT
TRBJ2-2,-,TRBV6-5,-,CASNRGASNTGELFF,TGTGCCAGCAATCGGGGGGCATCCAACACCGGGGAGCTGTTTTTT
TRBJ1-2,-,TRBV19,-,CASSLTVANYGYTF,TGTGCCAGTAGCTTGACAGTAGCTAACTATGGCTACACCTTC
TRBJ2-5,-,TRBV4-3,-,CASSPGLQETQYF,TGCGCCAGCAGCCCGGGACTCCAAGAGACCCAGTACTTC
TRBJ1-2,-,TRBV29-1,once,CSVEVLPRGSYGYTF,TGCAGCGTTGAGGTCCTTCCCCGAGGGAGCTATGGCTACACCTTC
TRBJ1-2,TRBD1,TRBV5-6,-,CASSLGQGLYGYTF,TGTGCCAGCAGCTTGGGACAGGGTCTCTATGGCTACACCTTC
TRBJ1-2,TRBD1,TRBV6-5,-,CASSWGQGVGDGYTF,TGTGCCAGCTCCTGGGGACAGGGGGTAGGCGATGGCTACACCTTC
TRBJ1-3,-,TRBV9,-,CASSAEGPGNTIYF,TGTGCCAGCAGCGCGGAGGGACCTGGAAACACCATATATTTT
TRBJ2-5,-,TRBV19,-,CASSPRGTQETQYF,TGTGCCAGTAGCCCCCGGGGTACGCAAGAGACCCAGTACTTC
TRBJ2-5,-,TRBV19,-,CASSIGGSRETQYF,TGTGCCAGTAGTATAGGTGGGTCGAGGGAGACCCAGTACTTC
TRBJ2-2,-,TRBV28,-,CASSLERRTGELFF,TGTGCCAGCAGTTTAGAGAGGAGGACCGGGGAGCTGTTTTTT
TRBJ1-5,TRBD1,TRBV9,-,CASSEGGQGTNQPQHF,TGTGCCAGCAGCGAGGGGGGACAGGGGACCAATCAGCCCCAGCATTTT
TRBJ2-2,TRBD2,TRBV6-5,-,CASSYSGANTGELFF,TGTGCCAGCAGTTACAGCGGGGCGAACACCGGGGAGCTGTTTTTT
TRBJ1-6,TRBD1,TRBV27,-,CASSWTGGSSPLHF,TGTGCCAGCAGTTGGACAGGGGGCTCTTCACCCCTCCACTTT
TRBJ2-4,-,TRBV5-1,-,CASSFGEIAKNIQYF,TGCGCCAGCAGCTTCGGAGAGATAGCCAAAAACATTCAGTACTTC
TRBJ2-7,-,TRBV10-2,once,CASRGQSEQYF,TGCGCCAGCAGAGGACAGTCCGAGCAGTACTTC
TRBJ2-3,TRBD2,TRBV11-2,-,CASSLLTSGGATDTQYF,TGTGCCAGCAGCTTATTGACTAGCGGGGGGGCCACAGATACGCAGTATTTT
TRBJ1-6,-,TRBV5-5,-,CASSFGSGNSPLHF,TGTGCCAGCAGCTTCGGATCAGGGAATTCACCCCTCCACTTT
TRBJ2-3,TRBD2,TRBV18,-,CASSPSAGNTDTQYF,TGTGCCAGCTCACCTTCAGCGGGGAACACAGATACGCAGTATTTT
TRBJ2-1,-,TRBV27,-,CASSLGRTNEQFF,TGTGCCAGCAGTTTAGGACGGACAAATGAGCAGTTCTTC
TRBJ1-2,TRBD1,TRBV12-5,-,CASGGLGQGLYGYTF,TGTGCTAGTGGCGGGCTGGGACAGGGGTTGTATGGCTACACCTTC